Described below is a single T cell receptor (beta chain) sequence and its context. Participants came from 24 US areas, aged roughly 18 to 95 years. Clinical history reported by participants formed the basis on which cohorts were assigned. This record belongs to a study of blood T cell repertoires in COVID-19. Turning to the study itself: Samples representing acute and convalescent COVID-19 were sourced from the United States, Italy and Spain.

Original analysis: Reference gene primer amplification in the assay estimated nucleated cell counts. Data came from immunoSEQ multiplex PCR; TCRdb stores just in-frame clones and leaves some out. From that table come the V and J calls and clone size; the DNA was used to work out D and trimming. This sample yields hundreds of thousands of clones, of which 75% to 90% are seen a single time; 0.95% to 1.2% belongs to the top ten. Sequencing was carried out using PBMCs or T cells enriched from blood (not recorded which). This receptor was obtained from a man aged 30-40 years who had recovered from COVID-19.

This CDR3 reads CASTPFGKTNEKLFF. CDR3 bases: TGTGCCAGTACCCCCTTCGGGAAAACTAATGAAAAACTGTTTTTT. The chain uses TRBV19 and TRBJ1-4; D not certain. From germline, CDR1 is LNHDA and CDR2 SQIVND (reference sequence). Trimming removed 7 bases from V and 1 base from J, with 13 bases in between. The length of the CDR3 is 15 residues.